A single sample is the source of the 15 T cell receptor beta chains below, sequenced in a study of blood T cells in healthy people across ages. The use of a sample-barcoded 5' primer and a J-beta primer mix characterized a second PCR of roughly 6 to 12 cycles. TCRdb re-called the 5' RACE reads through MiXCR, storing one row per CDR3 protein. The sample shows about 1.1 million distinct CDR3 sequences, less than 45% of them seen only once. Sequencing was performed on blood. All receptors derive from a man aged 18-30 years in good health.

J is TRBJ2-5 and V is TRBV18; D possibly corresponds to TRBD1 (5 bases). Germline V gives CDR1 KGHSH, CDR2 LQKENI. The CDR3 is 14 residues long. Trimming stripped 4 bases from V and 11 bases from J, with 20 bases between. In DNA form, the CDR3 reads TGTGCCAGCTCACTTGGGGCTGATCAAGGTGGGCAGTACTTC. Translated, it gives CASSLGADQGGQYF.

The rearrangement links TRBV2 to TRBJ2-7; 11 nucleotides match TRBD2. Germline lookup yields CDR1 SNHLY and CDR2 FYNNEI. The V segment lost 3 bases and the J segment 3 bases; nucleotides outside the gene matches: 4. The CDR3 is 15 amino acids. The chain's CDR3 is CASSDRLAGLYEQYF. Here the CDR3 DNA reads TGTGCCAGCAGTGATCGACTAGCGGGGCTCTACGAGCAGTACTTC.

This clonotype was recorded many times. This chain uses TRBV29-1 with TRBJ2-1; 7 bases line up with TRBD1. The ends lost 7 bases at V and 1 base at J; junction bases unmatched: 7. This CDR3 contains 14 residues. Germline-derived CDR1 and CDR2 are SQVTM and ANQGSEA. The CDR3 spells CSATDRTSYNEQFF. In DNA, the CDR3 is TGCAGCGCGACGGACAGGACTTCCTACAATGAGCAGTTCTTC.

The chain links TRBV20-1 to TRBJ1-1, with D unclear. CDR1 DFQATT and CDR2 SNEGSKA come from the germline V gene (reference sequence). The CDR3 runs to 12 residues. Deletions cut 3 bases from V and 1 base from J, with 6 bases between. The CDR3 nucleotides read TGCAGTGCTAGGATGGGGAACACTGAAGCTTTCTTT. It specifies CSARMGNTEAFF.

This clonotype has ten or more counts. This chain joins TRBV20-1 and TRBJ2-5, with TRBD2 matching 7 bases. The CDR3 is made up of 13 amino acids. Germline values: CDR1 DFQATT, CDR2 SNEGSKA (reference sequence). Unmatched junction bases numbered 3, after V lost 1 base and J lost 4 bases. The CDR3: CSARASGGETQYF. CDR3 nucleotides: TGCAGTGCTAGAGCTAGCGGAGGAGAGACCCAGTACTTC.

V is TRBV4-3 and J is TRBJ2-3; 8 nucleotides agree with TRBD1. This CDR3 contains 16 residues. V gave up 1 base and J gave up 6 bases; unmatched junction bases: 9. The germline gives CDR1 LGHNA, CDR2 YSLEER. CDR3 region: CASSQVLTGETDTQYF. CDR3 in DNA: TGCGCCAGCAGCCAAGTGCTGACAGGGGAAACCGATACGCAGTATTTT.

V gene TRBV2 combines with J gene TRBJ1-6; D is unresolved. CDR1 and CDR2 (germline): SNHLY, FYNNEI. This CDR3 is 18 amino acids long. V shed 5 bases and J shed 0 bases, with 17 bases lying between them. The CDR3 is CASSPRPKKGSYNSPLHF. The CDR3 DNA sequence: TGTGCCAGCAGTCCAAGACCGAAGAAGGGCTCCTATAATTCACCCCTCCACTTT.

This clonotype was seen more than once but under ten times. The chain uses TRBV28 and TRBJ1-6; tentatively, D is TRBD1 (5 bases). CDR3 length: 13 amino acids. V was cut by 3 bases and J by 13 bases, with 13 bases left in between. Germline CDR1 is MDHEN and CDR2 is SYDVKM. In DNA, the CDR3 is TGTGCCAGCAGTTTCTCAACAGGAGATCCCCTCCACTTT. Encoded protein: CASSFSTGDPLHF.

This clonotype has only a few counts. The rearrangement links TRBV4-2 to TRBJ2-3; D is perhaps TRBD1 (6 bases). The length of the CDR3 is 17 residues. From germline, CDR1 is LGHNA and CDR2 YNFKEQ. The V end lost 0 bases, the J end lost 1 base, and 14 bases lay between the germline ends. CDR3 bases: TGTGCCAGCAGCCAAGACGAACAGGGTTGTTGCACAGATACGCAGTATTTT. Translation gives CASSQDEQGCCTDTQYF.

This clonotype was counted only a few times. The chain joins TRBV13 to TRBJ2-1, with 8 bases identical to TRBD1. The CDR3 consists of 15 residues. Germline values: CDR1 PRHDT, CDR2 FYEKMQ (reference sequence). J gave up 7 bases and V 5 bases, and 10 bases lay outside the gene matches. This CDR3 reads CASSNGQGSANEQFF. The CDR3 DNA reads TGTGCCAGCAGCAACGGACAGGGATCGGCAAATGAGCAGTTCTTC. Full variable domain (missing parts from reference TRBV13 and TRBJ2-1): AAGVIQSPRHLIKEKRETATLKCYPIPRHDTVYWYQQGPGQDPQFLISFYEKMQSDKGSIPDRFSAQQFSDYHSELNMSSLELGDSALYFCASSNGQGSANEQFFGPGTRLTVL.

The CDR3 DNA follows: TGCAGTGCTAGAGAGAGGAGATCGGTGGTCTACACCTTC. The encoded protein is CSARERRSVVYTF. The V gene is TRBV20-1, the J gene TRBJ1-2, with D unclear. The CDR3 spans 13 residues. The germline V and J ends were trimmed by 0 bases and 10 bases, with 15 bases remaining between them. Germline V gives CDR1 DFQATT, CDR2 SNEGSKA (reference sequence).

A single count supports this clonotype. J is TRBJ1-4 and V is TRBV7-2; 7 bases agree with TRBD1. This CDR3 region has 16 residues. Germline CDR1 reads SGHTA; CDR2 reads FQGNSA. V was clipped by 5 bases and J by 2 bases; unmatched bases: 8. The CDR3 here is CASSPTTGLTNEKLFF. Written as DNA, the CDR3 is TGTGCCAGCAGCCCAACGACAGGGTTGACTAATGAAAAACTGTTTTTT.

The J gene is TRBJ2-7, the V gene TRBV5-4, with a tentative D call TRBD1 (6 bases). This CDR3 has 14 residues. The V end lost 1 base, the J end lost 7 bases, and 15 bases lay between the germline ends. Germline V gene lookup returns CDR1 SGHNT and CDR2 YYREEE (reference sequence). CDR3 sequence: CASSLLGGSDEQYF. CDR3 sequence (DNA): TGTGCCAGCAGCTTGCTAGGGGGTAGCGATGAGCAGTACTTC. Full variable domain (outside the CDR3, taken from reference TRBV5-4 and TRBJ2-7): ETGVTQSPTHLIKTRGQQVTLRCSSQSGHNTVSWYQQALGQGPQFIFQYYREEENGRGNFPPRFSGLQFPNYSSELNVNALELDDSALYLCASSLLGGSDEQYFGPGTRLTVT.

The table lists this clonotype with a few counts. The CDR3: CASSEAHREAPLHF. CDR3 DNA: TGCGCCAGCAGCGAGGCTCACAGGGAGGCACCCCTCCACTTT. The V call is TRBV5-1, the J call TRBJ1-6; possible D gene TRBD1, 6 bases. The germline V gene has CDR1 SGHRS and CDR2 YFSETQ. The CDR3 extends over 14 amino acids. V lost 4 bases and J lost 11, with 16 bases in between.

CDR3 amino acids: CATQTGGEPTNEQYF. Written as DNA, the CDR3 is TGTGCCACCCAAACGGGCGGGGAGCCCACTAATGAGCAGTACTTC. The V call is TRBV7-9, the J call TRBJ2-7, with a possible D match to TRBD2 (6 bases). The V gene's germline CDR1 is SEHNR and CDR2 FQNEAQ (reference sequence). CDR3 length equals 15 residues. V was clipped by 10 bases and J by 7 bases, with 26 bases between them. Filled out from reference TRBV7-9 and TRBJ2-7, the complete variable domain reads DTGVSQNPRHKITKRGQNVTFRCDPISEHNRLYWYRQTLGQGPEFLTYFQNEAQLEKSRLLSDRFSAERPKGSFSTLEIQRTEQGDSAMYLCATQTGGEPTNEQYFGPGTRLTVT.